One TCR beta chain is described in this entry. This specimen belongs to a study of blood T cell repertoires in COVID-19. About the research overall: Nucleic acid was either cDNA or gDNA, and it came from T cells, B-cell-depleted T cells, or PBMCs.

In the original analysis: Amplified reference gene primers provided the basis for estimating nucleated cell counts. Assay used: immunoSEQ multiplex PCR; TCRdb lists only in-frame clones, some missing. The V and J calls and clone size come from that table; D and trimming were worked out from the DNA. The sample consists of approximately 200,000 clones, approximately 87% of them appearing once. The receptor's source is a person between 65 and 79 years old with COVID-19, enrolled during active disease. Sequenced input: peripheral blood.

In DNA, the CDR3 is TGTGCCAGTAGTTTATTGGACAGGGGGCTCAACATTCAGTACTTC. Its protein is CASSLLDRGLNIQYF. The chain joins TRBV19 to TRBJ2-4, with 11 nucleotides matching TRBD1. There are 15 residues in the CDR3. The V and J ends lost 5 bases and 7 bases, in that order; junction bases with no gene match: 7. Germline assignment: CDR1 LNHDA and CDR2 SQIVND (reference sequence).